The following is a T cell receptor beta chain sequence with its context. Its antigen is undetermined. At one end, the junction sequence differs from germline, possibly due to a read error. This sample is part of a study of graft-versus-host responses after intestinal transplantation. About the research overall: Transplant types were multivisceral, liver-intestinal, or isolated intestinal.

This CDR3 region has 18 residues. From germline, CDR1 is SSHAT and CDR2 FNYEAQ (reference sequence). Profiled with immunoSEQ multiplex PCR; TCRdb holds only in-frame clones, not every one. This sample has 99,000 or so clones, with roughly 83% found just once. Overall study results and limits: The study found high graft-versus-host to host-versus-graft clonal ratios in allografts of patients with graft-donor T cell macrochimerism.

The TCR sequence derives from a human patient who received an intestinal transplant, so some T cells may come from the graft donor. The sample consisted of PBMCs, taken 255 days after intestinal transplant. The gene calls are TRBV7-7 and TRBJ2-1; D remains ambiguous. The CDR3 DNA is TGTGCTAGCAGCCCGTCTTCCCGTGGCGGCCCTCGGATGGATGAGCAGTTCTTC. Translated: CASSPSSRGGPRMDEQFF.